Listed here is a single TCR beta chain. Its target is unknown. Clones were read by immunoSEQ multiplex PCR, and TCRdb kept only the in-frame ones, dropping some. The table has 100,000 or so clones, around 95% seen once. J lost 8 bases, V lost 6 bases, and 11 bases had no gene match. Germline values: CDR1 SGDLS, CDR2 YYNGEE. CDR3 length equals 14 residues. The record originates from a study of OX40 agonist ivuxolimab in advanced cancers. Study details: Patients were dosed with the agonistic anti-OX40 (CD134) antibody ivuxolimab. Whole-study findings and limits: CD4+ T cells averaged fewer expanded clones than CD8+ T cells. By week 6 at 0.1 to 3.0 mg/kg, blood CD4+ and CD8+ T cells had expanded clonally.

It was autoimmune disease history or systemic immunosuppression that excluded patients. This TCR came from an adult with an advanced solid tumor such as melanoma, head and neck, liver or kidney cancer. The sample in question was CD4+ or CD8+ T cells sorted from blood, obtained in a trial of the OX40 agonist ivuxolimab. The V gene is TRBV9, the J gene TRBJ1-3; TRBD1 matches at 7 bases. The CDR3 DNA follows: TGTGCCAGCATGGGGGGCGACAGGGAGGACACCATATATTTT. Its translation: CASMGGDREDTIYF.